The 17 T cell receptor beta chains below all came from one sample that was sequenced in a study of blood T cell repertoires in COVID-19 (dated by TCRdb to 2020 to 2022). Library construction relied on the immunoSEQ multiplex PCR assay. As stored in TCRdb, this immuneACCESS dataset retains in-frame rearrangements with V and J assigned. A fraction of the clones does not appear; measured against another copy, unresolved V genes explain less than half of the discrepancy, and the remainder lacks a known reason. Within this sample are 55,000 to 65,000 clones, with roughly 87% of them counted one time only. In total, the top ten clones hold over 9.5% of the sample. The sequencing input was peripheral blood. Receptors originate from a human donor with acute or convalescent COVID-19. The donor label of this sample is uncertain.

The V call is TRBV5-4, the J call TRBJ2-1; possibly TRBD1 for D (5 bases). With 4 bases removed from V and 10 bases from J, the gap between germline ends came to 15 bases. Germline assignment: CDR1 SGHNT and CDR2 YYREEE (reference sequence). The CDR3 runs 13 residues. Here the CDR3 DNA reads TGTGCCAGCAGCGACAGTCAGGCTGGGGAGCAGTTCTTC. Its protein is CASSDSQAGEQFF.

The chain employs TRBV18 and TRBJ2-2; possible D gene TRBD1, 5 bases. CDR1 is KGHSH and CDR2 is LQKENI in the germline V gene. This CDR3 region has 14 residues. V shed 1 base and J shed 6 bases, with 9 bases lying between them. The CDR3 region is CASSPLEGAGELFF. For the CDR3, the DNA is TGTGCCAGCTCACCACTGGAAGGGGCCGGGGAGCTGTTTTTT.

The chain recombines TRBV5-4 with TRBJ2-5; 7 bases align to TRBD2. The V and J ends lost 1 base and 5 bases, in that order; junction bases with no gene match: 5. The CDR3 contains 14 residues. Germline V CDR1 and CDR2: SGHNT, YYREEE (reference sequence). CDR3 in amino acids: CASSLYGGTETQYF. The DNA for the CDR3 is TGTGCCAGCAGCTTGTACGGGGGGACGGAGACCCAGTACTTC.

This clone has more than one count but fewer than ten. The chain recombines TRBV11-1 with TRBJ2-7; the D gene is possibly TRBD2 (6 bases). CDR3 size: 13 residues. V was pared by 5 bases and J by 7 bases, with 15 bases between. Germline CDR1 SGHAT, CDR2 FQDESV (reference sequence). The CDR3 DNA is TGTGCCAGCAGCCCGGGACTGACGGGGGAGCAGTACTTC. Its translation: CASSPGLTGEQYF.

This clone showed up just once. The chain uses TRBV9 and TRBJ2-3, with 14 bases that match TRBD2. The CDR3 consists of 16 residues. After removal of 4 bases from V and 5 bases from J, the junction contained 6 bases not matched to a gene. Germline CDR1 SGDLS, CDR2 YYNGEE. The CDR3 spells CASSPGLAGAEDTQYF. As DNA, the CDR3 is TGTGCCAGCAGCCCGGGACTAGCGGGAGCTGAAGATACGCAGTATTTT.

This clone showed up just a few times. This sequence joins TRBV2 and TRBJ2-6; D might be TRBD2 (5 bases). V dropped 8 bases and J dropped 0 bases, with 11 bases sitting between them. The germline CDR1 and CDR2 sequences are SNHLY and FYNNEI. The length of the CDR3 is 15 residues. CDR3 region: CASGRGASGANVLTF. The CDR3 coding sequence is TGTGCCAGCGGGAGAGGAGCCTCTGGGGCCAACGTCCTGACTTTC.

This chain connects TRBV19 to TRBJ2-3; 9 nucleotides line up with TRBD2. CDR3 length: 16 amino acids. Germline CDR1 and CDR2: LNHDA and SQIVND (reference sequence). Trimming took 3 bases from V and 2 from J; bases not matched to a gene: 6. The CDR3 sequence is CASSIKAGGHTDTQYF. The CDR3 nucleotides read TGTGCCAGTAGTATTAAAGCGGGAGGACACACAGATACGCAGTATTTT.

This clone came up a few times. The chain couples TRBV3-1 (or the pseudogene TRBV3-2) to TRBJ2-1; 7 bases align to TRBD1. Per the germline V gene, CDR1 is LGHDT and CDR2 is YNNKEL (reference sequence). Unmatched junction bases numbered 9, after V lost 1 base and J lost 9 bases. There are 15 residues in the CDR3. The DNA for the CDR3 is TGTGCCAGCAGCCAAGTACGACAGGGCTCTAGTGAGCAGTTCTTC. Translated, it gives CASSQVRQGSSEQFF.

The chain combines TRBV11-3 with TRBJ2-1; TRBD2 aligns across 10 bases. The ends lost 5 bases at V and 5 bases at J; junction bases unmatched: 6. Germline V lookup: CDR1 SGHNT, CDR2 YENEEA. CDR3 length equals 15 residues. The CDR3 DNA reads TGTGCCAGCAGCCCAGGACTAGCGGTCAACAATGAGCAGTTCTTC. Translated, it gives CASSPGLAVNNEQFF.

V usage is TRBV19 and J usage is TRBJ1-3; D gene unclear. Between the trimmed V and J ends, which lost 3 bases and 3 bases, there was a span of 9 bases. CDR1 is LNHDA, CDR2 SQIVND, per germline (reference sequence). The CDR3 length is 14 residues. CDR3 in DNA: TGTGCCAGTAGTATTGGGAGCTTTGGAAACACCATATATTTT. As protein: CASSIGSFGNTIYF.

The genes are TRBV5-5 and TRBJ1-3; D call uncertain. V was shortened by 4 bases and J by 4 bases, with 12 bases between the two germline ends. Germline-derived CDR1 and CDR2 are SGHKS and YYEKEE (reference sequence). This CDR3 spans 14 amino acids. The CDR3 is CASSPAGLGNTIYF. The CDR3 coding sequence is TGTGCCAGCAGCCCGGCGGGATTGGGAAACACCATATATTTT.

This chain connects TRBV30 to TRBJ1-5, with 8 bases fitting TRBD1. CDR1 and CDR2 (germline): GTSNPN, SVGIG (reference sequence). The CDR3 has 13 amino acids. The V and J ends lost 5 bases and 5 bases, in that order; junction bases with no gene match: 5. CDR3: CAWGQGRDQPQHF. The CDR3 region has the DNA TGTGCCTGGGGACAGGGTAGGGATCAGCCCCAGCATTTT.

The chain couples TRBV7-2 to TRBJ1-2; possibly TRBD1 for D (5 bases). CDR1 is SGHTA and CDR2 is FQGNSA in the germline V gene. The ends were cut back, 6 bases at V and 7 bases at J, with 21 bases in the middle. The CDR3 has 15 residues. DNA for the CDR3: TGTGCCAGCAGTATGGGGCAGGCCCCGGGAGGTGGCTACACCTTC. Translation gives CASSMGQAPGGGYTF.

The chain carries TRBV13 and TRBJ2-2; TRBD1 matches at 7 bases. CDR3 length equals 15 residues. V shed 5 bases and J 1 base; nucleotides not matched to a gene: 4. Germline CDR1 and CDR2: PRHDT and FYEKMQ (reference sequence). This CDR3 is CASSPRDRNTGELFF. In DNA, the CDR3 is TGTGCCAGCAGCCCCCGGGACAGGAACACCGGGGAGCTGTTTTTT.

V is TRBV25-1 and J is TRBJ1-6; TRBD1 matches at 8 bases. Germline values: CDR1 MGHDK, CDR2 SYGVNS. This CDR3 contains 14 residues. With V trimmed by 1 base and J by 14 bases, 7 bases remained unmatched. The CDR3 coding sequence is TGTGCCAGCAGTGAATTTGGTGGACAGGGTACCCTCCACTTT. As protein: CASSEFGGQGTLHF.

The genes are TRBV27 and TRBJ2-5; D possibly corresponds to TRBD1 (6 bases). The germline gives CDR1 MNHEY, CDR2 SMNVEV (reference sequence). Trimming took off 8 bases at V and 7 bases at J, with 17 bases between the two ends. There are 13 residues in the CDR3. The CDR3, as DNA: TGTGCCAGCGCGATCGACAGGAGCGCGACCCAGTACTTC. Amino acids: CASAIDRSATQYF.

V is TRBV19 and J is TRBJ1-3; unclear D gene. The CDR3 is 15 residues long. Trimming shortened V by 3 bases and J by 0 bases, and 9 bases separated the two germline ends. Germline values: CDR1 LNHDA, CDR2 SQIVND (reference sequence). As DNA, the CDR3 is TGTGCCAGTAGTATCCGGGATAGCTCTGGAAACACCATATATTTT. Translated: CASSIRDSSGNTIYF.